This T cell receptor (beta chain) originates from a study of blood T cell repertoires in COVID-19. Germline CDR1 LGHNT, CDR2 FRNRAP. The CDR3 consists of 18 residues. V was pared by 0 bases and J by 0 bases, with 15 bases between. Method: immunoSEQ multiplex PCR; TCRdb's copy keeps in-frame clones and lacks some. The table has over 300,000 clones, 88% seen once. Categorization into cohorts depended on clinical history that participants reported. The clonotype originates from a woman aged 25-40 years with acute COVID-19. Sequenced input: PBMCs or T cells enriched from blood (not recorded which). The chain couples TRBV12-5 to TRBJ2-1; TRBD2 is a possible D gene (5 bases). The CDR3 loop is CASGLVRDGHPSYNEQFF. In DNA form, the CDR3 reads TGTGCTAGTGGTTTGGTACGGGATGGGCACCCCTCCTACAATGAGCAGTTCTTC. The whole variable domain, filled in from reference TRBV12-5 and TRBJ2-1, reads DARVTQTPRHKVTEMGQEVTMRCQPILGHNTVFWYRQTMMQGLELLAYFRNRAPLDDSGMPKDRFSAEMPDATLATLKIQPSEPRDSAVYFCASGLVRDGHPSYNEQFFGPGTRLTVL.